This is a list of T cell receptor beta chains from one sample in a study of identical twins. A single record per CDR3 protein comes from TCRdb applying MiXCR to the 5' RACE reads. In the table there are roughly 540,000 distinct CDR3 sequences, 20% to 25% of which are singletons. This same sample was also taken into another study, of T cells expressing NK-cell markers.

Sequencing used CD4+ T cells sorted from blood. The receptor source for this set is a woman younger than 30 in good health. Both conserved end residues are part of each CDR3. The order of the fields is D gene, V gene, clone size, J gene, CDR3 DNA, CDR3 protein. The D gene is left open where the match is weak. A clone size is listed for some rows: how often the clone was seen (once, few, many), or a class if it is expanded.

TRBD1	TRBV15	few	TRBJ1-2	TGTGCCACCAGCAGAGATACAGGGGCGCGAGGCTATGGCTACACCTTC	CATSRDTGARGYGYTF
.	TRBV20-1	few	TRBJ2-7	TGCAGTGCTAGTCCCGGTAGCGGACCCTACGAGCAGTACTTC	CSASPGSGPYEQYF
.	TRBV9	many	TRBJ2-3	TGTGCCAGCAGCGTAGGTACGGATACGCAGTATTTT	CASSVGTDTQYF
TRBD1	TRBV20-1	.	TRBJ2-6	TGCAGCGCCTGGGACCCGACAGGGGGAAGCTCTGGGGCCAACGTCCTGACTTTC	CSAWDPTGGSSGANVLTF
.	TRBV20-1	.	TRBJ2-5	TGCAGTGCTAAGGAAGGAGGGTTCCAAGAGACCCAGTACTTC	CSAKEGGFQETQYF
.	TRBV20-1	.	TRBJ2-5	TGCAGCGCTGCCCCCCGGGGGCGGGGGCAAGAGACCCAGTACTTC	CSAAPRGRGQETQYF
.	TRBV7-9	.	TRBJ1-4	TGTGCCAGCAGCTTGGCGACAGAATATGAAAAACTGTTTTTT	CASSLATEYEKLFF
.	TRBV10-3	.	TRBJ1-2	TGTGCCACCACCCAGGCTCCCGGCTATGGCTACACCTTC	CATTQAPGYGYTF
.	TRBV20-1	.	TRBJ1-2	TGCAGTGCCATGGGACGGTCGAACTATGGCTACACCTTC	CSAMGRSNYGYTF
.	TRBV7-8	few	TRBJ1-2	TGTGCCAGCAGCTTAGATTTGGGCATAACTGATGGCTACACCTTC	CASSLDLGITDGYTF
.	TRBV11-3	.	TRBJ2-6	TGTGCCAGCACGGCCAGAATCTCTGGGGCCAACGTCCTGACTTTC	CASTARISGANVLTF
.	TRBV7-8	many	TRBJ1-1	TGTGCCAGCAGCTTATACAATTTGCCCGGGACAGAAGCTTTCTTT	CASSLYNLPGTEAFF
TRBD2	TRBV7-2	.	TRBJ2-5	TGTGCCAACCGGGGGGGGGACGGGACCCAGTACTTC	CANRGGDGTQYF
.	TRBV27	.	TRBJ2-7	TGTGCCAGCAGTTCTGGCGGTCTCCTCGGTGGGGAGCAGTACTTC	CASSSGGLLGGEQYF
.	TRBV12-5	.	TRBJ2-1	TGTGCTAGTGGTCCGCGACTAGAAAGCCATGAGCAGTTCTTC	CASGPRLESHEQFF
TRBD2	TRBV7-2	.	TRBJ2-2	TGTGCCAGCAGCCCCGGTGCTAGCGGGAGTACGTCCGGGGAGCTGTTTTTT	CASSPGASGSTSGELFF
.	TRBV7-9	few	TRBJ2-1	TGTGCCAGCAGCTTCTACTATGAGCAGTTCTTC	CASSFYYEQFF
.	TRBV5-1	few	TRBJ2-7	TGCGCCAGCAAGGGTAACTACGAGCAGTACTTC	CASKGNYEQYF
.	TRBV6-2/TRBV6-3	.	TRBJ2-1	TGTGCCAGCAGTTACTCGCGGGGCCACGACTACAATGAGCAGTTCTTC	CASSYSRGHDYNEQFF
.	TRBV6-2/TRBV6-3	few	TRBJ2-7	TGTGCCAGCACCCCCCGAGGAGGAGAGCAGTACTTC	CASTPRGGEQYF
TRBD1	TRBV20-1	.	TRBJ2-5	TGCAGTGCTAGAGCGGCCAGGGGGTTGGGAGAGACCCAGTACTTC	CSARAARGLGETQYF
TRBD1	TRBV10-3	.	TRBJ1-1	TGTGCCATCAGCCCCGGGGACAGGGGACCTTTCTTT	CAISPGDRGPFF
.	TRBV5-1	.	TRBJ2-2	TGCGCCAGCAGCTGGACGACAGGCCCCGGGGAGCTGTTTTTT	CASSWTTGPGELFF
.	TRBV12-3/TRBV12-4	few	TRBJ1-1	TGTGCCAGCAGTTCAGCTTTCTTT	CASSSAFF
TRBD1	TRBV7-9	few	TRBJ2-7	TGTGCCAGCAGCCTCCGGGACAGGGAGTTCCACGAGCAGTACTTC	CASSLRDREFHEQYF
.	TRBV6-1	few	TRBJ1-2	TGTGCCAGCAGTGGCCGGGGCGCCTATGGCTACACCTTC	CASSGRGAYGYTF
.	TRBV2	.	TRBJ2-1	TGTGCCAGCAGCTCGTCCAGGGGCCGGTACAATGAGCAGTTCTTC	CASSSSRGRYNEQFF
TRBD2	TRBV5-4	.	TRBJ2-1	TGTGCCAGCAGAGAAGGTAGCGGGAGGGCCAATGAGCAGTTCTTC	CASREGSGRANEQFF
TRBD1	TRBV24-1	.	TRBJ2-3	TGTGCCACCAGTGATCCGGGACAGACCAATACAGATACGCAGTATTTT	CATSDPGQTNTDTQYF
.	TRBV6-2/TRBV6-3	.	TRBJ2-5	TGTGCCAGCATCAAGGGGGAAGAGACCCAGTACTTC	CASIKGEETQYF
TRBD1	TRBV7-2	few	TRBJ1-5	TGTGCCAGCAGCTTCTACAGGGGGCTAGAACAGCCCCAGCATTTT	CASSFYRGLEQPQHF
.	TRBV5-6	.	TRBJ2-3	TGTGCCAGCAGCTTGGTTCATTTACCCACAGATACGCAGTATTTT	CASSLVHLPTDTQYF
.	TRBV5-8	.	TRBJ2-7	TGTGCCAGCAGCTTGGTTTACACCTCCTACGAGCAGTACTTC	CASSLVYTSYEQYF
.	TRBV25-1	.	TRBJ2-7	TGTGCCATGGGGACCGGGCTCAACTACTACGAGCAGTACTTC	CAMGTGLNYYEQYF
.	TRBV20-1	many	TRBJ2-5	TGCAGTGGGTTAACTAGGGGAAAAGAAGAGACCCAGTACTTC	CSGLTRGKEETQYF
.	TRBV5-1	.	TRBJ1-1	TGCGCCAGCAGCGCGGACGGTCTGAACACTGAAGCTTTCTTT	CASSADGLNTEAFF
TRBD2	TRBV6-5	.	TRBJ2-7	TGTGCCAGCAGTTACGTATCTAGCGGGAATTACGAGCAGTACTTC	CASSYVSSGNYEQYF
.	TRBV20-1	.	TRBJ1-2	TGCAGTGCTAGAGATTTACACCTTAACTATGGCTACACCTTC	CSARDLHLNYGYTF
TRBD1	TRBV5-1	few	TRBJ1-2	TGCGCCAGCAGCTTGCAGGGGGCTCAAGGCTACACCTTC	CASSLQGAQGYTF
.	TRBV15	few	TRBJ2-1	TGTGCCACCAGCAGAGCGAGGGACTCCTACAATGAGCAGTTCTTC	CATSRARDSYNEQFF
.	TRBV6-5	.	TRBJ2-7	TGTGCCAGCAGTTACAGAGACAGGCCGGGGCTCCCGTACTTC	CASSYRDRPGLPYF
TRBD2	TRBV20-1	.	TRBJ2-5	TGCAGTGCTAAGCGGGGGCTTGAGACCCAGTACTTC	CSAKRGLETQYF
.	TRBV20-1	.	TRBJ1-1	TGCAGTGCTAGCGACCGCTATTCGAACACTGAAGCTTTCTTT	CSASDRYSNTEAFF
.	TRBV4-3	.	TRBJ2-7	TGCGCCAGCAGCCAATGGCCCGAGATGGGGCGGCAGTACTTC	CASSQWPEMGRQYF
TRBD2	TRBV10-3	few	TRBJ2-1	TGTGCCCTCCGGGGGGAGAGGGACAATGAGCAGTTCTTC	CALRGERDNEQFF
.	TRBV7-9	many	TRBJ2-7	TGTGCCAGCAGCTTTAGTGGGACCTACGAGCAGTACTTC	CASSFSGTYEQYF
.	TRBV20-1	.	TRBJ2-5	TGCAGTGCTAGAGATGCAGGGGCGAAGACCCAGTACTTC	CSARDAGAKTQYF
TRBD2	TRBV24-1	.	TRBJ2-1	TGTGCCACCAGTGATTCTTCGACTAGCGGGGGATACAATGAGCAGTTCTTC	CATSDSSTSGGYNEQFF
.	TRBV19	few	TRBJ1-5	TGTGCCAGTAGTATTGTCTGGGGCAGCAATCAGCCCCAGCATTTT	CASSIVWGSNQPQHF
TRBD1	TRBV4-3	few	TRBJ1-4	TGCGCCAGCAGCCGGACAGGACTAACTACTAATGAAAAACTGTTTTTT	CASSRTGLTTNEKLFF
.	TRBV5-1	.	TRBJ1-6	TGCGCCAGCAGACGGGTAGGAATGAGCTCCTATAATTCACCCCTCCACTTT	CASRRVGMSSYNSPLHF
TRBD1	TRBV7-6	.	TRBJ2-7	TGTGCCAGCAGCTACACAGGGGGGCTAACCTACGAGCAGTACTTC	CASSYTGGLTYEQYF
.	TRBV11-2	.	TRBJ2-3	TGTGCCAGCAGGGAAAAAGTACCAGATACGCAGTATTTT	CASREKVPDTQYF
.	TRBV6-5	few	TRBJ1-4	TGTGCCAGCAGTTACTCCCGAGCTGCGATGAGTGAAAAACTGTTTTTT	CASSYSRAAMSEKLFF